Listed below are T cell receptor beta chains from one sample, sequenced in a study of blood T cells in healthy people across ages. TCRdb fed the 5' RACE reads into MiXCR, producing one record per CDR3 protein. The data contain about a million distinct CDR3 sequences, more than 30% of them seen just once; the ten biggest clones take up about an eighth. Sample: blood. The origin of the receptors is a man between 18 and 35 years old in good health. Each CDR3 is given with its conserved first and last residue. A row's size may be missing; if present it is once, few, many or a size class.

V gene | clone size | CDR3 protein
TRBV6-6 | few | CASSYGERGGGTDTQYF
TRBV13 | many | CASSLEEETQYF
TRBV20-1 | once | CSARGSEEGELFF
TRBV27 | few | CASSHFSYNEQFF
TRBV4-3 | - | CASSQDIGYRAGELFF
TRBV7-8 | few | CASSFDRTSGGYEQYF
TRBV5-1 | - | CASSWDRGPDTEAFF
TRBV12-3/TRBV12-4 | few | CASSPLSGLRPRDYEQYF
TRBV10-3 | - | CAAAGGTNEKLFF
TRBV6-6 | few | CASSYLAGAQETQYF
TRBV6-5 | - | CASTRQPVNYGYTF
TRBV4-1 | - | CASSQDFVNQPQHF
TRBV12-3/TRBV12-4 | - | CASSVGRTDTEAYF
TRBV6-2/TRBV6-3 | - | CASSYSVSDREETQYF
TRBV20-1 | - | CSPLAPDSYNEQFF
TRBV12-3/TRBV12-4 | - | CASSQAGGPDTQYF
TRBV4-3 | - | CASSQDLGTGGSGNTIYF
TRBV5-4 | - | CASSSGTWVNTEAFF
TRBV4-1 | - | CASSQVRTFSSYEQYF
TRBV12-3/TRBV12-4 | many | CASSFGYGYTF
TRBV7-2 | - | CASSAGQGEVYGYTF
TRBV6-2/TRBV6-3 | few | CASMTGVNTEAFF
TRBV27 | - | CASSSGTMTNYGYTF
TRBV7-2 | - | CASTRTVWNTEAFF
TRBV12-3/TRBV12-4 | - | CASGGAGSEETQYF
TRBV20-1 | - | CSARGRTRDGNSPLHF
TRBV5-1 | few | CASSLEVQMTDTQYF
TRBV20-1 | - | CSAYDREGQPQHF
TRBV29-1 | - | CSSGQRLTDTEAFF
TRBV20-1 | - | CSARELAGGLAKNIQYF
TRBV20-1 | few | CSPPRTDTQYF
TRBV20-1 | few | CSAIKTGNQPQHF
TRBV9 | many | CASSAGTSGDTQYF
TRBV20-1 | - | CSATNLAVSYNEQFF
TRBV20-1 | once | CSAFKREGQQNIQYF
TRBV12-3/TRBV12-4 | - | CASTDRGLAGEAFF
TRBV12-3/TRBV12-4 | - | CASSLRREANYGYTF
TRBV14 | - | CASSRTGRGQYF
TRBV4-2 | - | CASSDRVYNSPLHF
TRBV5-6 | once | CASSLEPGTRTDTQYF
TRBV20-1 | - | CSARGAGGGTDTQYF
TRBV7-9 | - | CASSPRPGQGIIDTEAFF
TRBV4-1 | - | CASSQISDRLYEQYF